This TCR beta chain was documented in a study of technical replicates of blood from a few donors. Germline CDR1 is SNHLY and CDR2 is FYNNEI. The CDR3 covers 17 residues. V lost 2 bases, J lost 0 bases, and 16 bases lay in between. Method: immunoSEQ multiplex PCR; TCRdb's copy keeps in-frame clones and lacks some. In the table there are about 74,000 clones, 95% of which are singletons. Sequences were obtained from T cells isolated from PBMCs. The sequence came from a human donor in good health. J is TRBJ2-5 and V is TRBV2, with D tentatively TRBD2 (5 bases). The CDR3 region has the DNA TGTGCCAGCAGTGAAAAGGCGTTGTGGCGGGACCAAGAGACCCAGTACTTC. It encodes CASSEKALWRDQETQYF.